This T cell receptor (beta chain) originates from a study of human T cells and chemical hapten exposure. This clonotype was picked up many times. Trimming cost V 5 bases and J 2 bases, with 19 bases left between them. This CDR3 is built from 17 residues. Via MiXCR, TCRdb re-called the RACE reads, giving one row per CDR3 protein. In the table there are tens of thousands of distinct CDR3 sequences, approximately 32% of which are singletons. Time point noted: patch test 1, 2 weeks after DPC sensitization. Regarding treatment: therapeutic diphenylcyclopropenone sensitization with weekly scalp DPC. The material sequenced was whole blood, taken in connection with sensitization to the hapten diphenylcyclopropenone (DPC). The genes are TRBV12-3 or TRBV12-4 and TRBJ1-5; D is unresolved. The clonotype originates from a man aged 35 to 55 with alopecia areata. Some clones in this sample may be carry-over from other donors' samples. The CDR3 spells CASSLTYAKRGNQPQHF. The DNA for the CDR3 is TGTGCCAGCAGTCTCACCTACGCGAAGAGGGGCAATCAGCCCCAGCATTTT.